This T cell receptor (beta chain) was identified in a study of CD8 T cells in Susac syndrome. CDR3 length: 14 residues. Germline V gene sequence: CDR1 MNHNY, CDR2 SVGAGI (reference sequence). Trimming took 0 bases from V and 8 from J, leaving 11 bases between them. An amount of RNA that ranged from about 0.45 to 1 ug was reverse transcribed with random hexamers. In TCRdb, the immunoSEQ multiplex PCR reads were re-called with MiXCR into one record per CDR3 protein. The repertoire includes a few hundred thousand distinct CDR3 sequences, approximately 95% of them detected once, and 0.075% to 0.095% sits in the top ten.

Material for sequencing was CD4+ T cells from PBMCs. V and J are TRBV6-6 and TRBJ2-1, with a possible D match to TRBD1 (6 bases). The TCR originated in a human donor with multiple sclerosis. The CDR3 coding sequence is TGTGCCAGCAGTTACTCTGGCAGGGGAGATGAGCAGTTCTTC. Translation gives CASSYSGRGDEQFF.